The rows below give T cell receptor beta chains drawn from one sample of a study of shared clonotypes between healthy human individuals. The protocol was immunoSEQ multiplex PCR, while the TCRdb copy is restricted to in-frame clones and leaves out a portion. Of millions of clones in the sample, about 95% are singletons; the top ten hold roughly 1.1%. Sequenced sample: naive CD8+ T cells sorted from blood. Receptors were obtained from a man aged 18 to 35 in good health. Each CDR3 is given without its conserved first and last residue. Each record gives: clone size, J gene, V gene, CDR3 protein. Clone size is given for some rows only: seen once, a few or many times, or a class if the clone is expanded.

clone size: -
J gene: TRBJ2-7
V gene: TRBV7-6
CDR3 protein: ASSSQVGTFYEQY

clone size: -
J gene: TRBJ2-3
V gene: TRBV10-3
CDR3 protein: AISDKGEGPRDTQY

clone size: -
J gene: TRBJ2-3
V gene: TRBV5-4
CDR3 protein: ASSPGIMAGGPDTQY

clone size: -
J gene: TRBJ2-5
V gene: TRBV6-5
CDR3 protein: ASSPNVQETQY

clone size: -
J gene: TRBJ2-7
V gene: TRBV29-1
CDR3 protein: SVVSGSYEQY

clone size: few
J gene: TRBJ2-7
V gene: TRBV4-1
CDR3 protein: ASSQGTSGTYEQY

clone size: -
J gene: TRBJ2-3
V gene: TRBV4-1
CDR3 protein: ASSRREGGPTDTQY

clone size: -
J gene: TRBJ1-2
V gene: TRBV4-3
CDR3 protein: ASRDSVNYGYT

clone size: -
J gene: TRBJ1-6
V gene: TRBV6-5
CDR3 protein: ASSYGDNSYNSPLH

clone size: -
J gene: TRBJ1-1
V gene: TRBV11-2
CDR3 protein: ASSFGAGTQNTEAF

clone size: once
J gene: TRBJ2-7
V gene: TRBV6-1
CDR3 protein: ASSEARTYEQY

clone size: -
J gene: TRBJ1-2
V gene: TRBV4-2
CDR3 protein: ASRSGTGGYGYT

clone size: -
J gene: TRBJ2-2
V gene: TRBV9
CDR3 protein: ASSPRWVAAGGELF

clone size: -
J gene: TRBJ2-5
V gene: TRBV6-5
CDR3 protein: ASSYTGTPETQY

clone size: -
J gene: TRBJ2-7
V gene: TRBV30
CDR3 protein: AWSDPGLAGLSSYEQY

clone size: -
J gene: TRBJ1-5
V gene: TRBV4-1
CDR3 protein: ASSQTGVGIQPQH

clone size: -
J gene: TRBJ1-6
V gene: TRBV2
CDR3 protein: ASSEVGDSPLH

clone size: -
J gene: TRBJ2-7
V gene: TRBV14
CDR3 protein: ASSRYLLYDEQY

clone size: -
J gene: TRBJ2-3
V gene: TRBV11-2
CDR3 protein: ASSLAPTDTQY

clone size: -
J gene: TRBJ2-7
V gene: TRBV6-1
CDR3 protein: ASSEMLSYEQY

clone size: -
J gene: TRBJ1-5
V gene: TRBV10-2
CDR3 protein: ASSDFGGGNQPQH

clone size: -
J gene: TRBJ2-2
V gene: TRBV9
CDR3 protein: ASSTGLGTGELF

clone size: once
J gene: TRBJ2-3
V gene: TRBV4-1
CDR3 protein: ASRERDRDANTQY

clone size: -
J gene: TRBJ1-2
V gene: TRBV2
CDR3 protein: ASMGDGGFCT

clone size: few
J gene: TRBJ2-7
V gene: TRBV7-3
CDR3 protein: ASSLTTGNSNEQY

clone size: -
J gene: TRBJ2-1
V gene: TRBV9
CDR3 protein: ASSGGRRDEQF

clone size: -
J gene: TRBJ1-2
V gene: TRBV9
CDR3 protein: ASSPGSIDPYGYT

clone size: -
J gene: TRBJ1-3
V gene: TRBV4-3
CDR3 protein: ASSQDQGAGGNTIY